These 15 T cell receptor beta chains originate from one sample sequenced in a study of shared clonotypes between healthy human individuals. CD45RO-negative cells were positively selected for CCR7, leaving out terminally differentiated effector memory CD45RA+ cells. Assay: immunoSEQ multiplex PCR; the TCRdb copy retains only in-frame clones and omits some. The profile shows around 2,100,000 clones, over 85% of them singletons. Sequencing was performed on naive CD8+ T cells sorted from blood. The receptors shown here come from a man in his late teens or twenties in good health.

Note on this clone: At the DNA level, this CDR3 is encoded by other sequences in the same sample as well. The chain links TRBV7-9 to TRBJ1-4, with no clear D. Germline V lookup: CDR1 SEHNR, CDR2 FQNEAQ (reference sequence). Trimming cost V 1 base and J 2 bases, with 8 bases left between them. The CDR3 runs to 15 residues. DNA of the CDR3: TGTGCCAGCAGCTTAGAGGGTGGGACTAATGAAAAACTGTTTTTT. Its translation: CASSLEGGTNEKLFF.

This CDR3 is CASSFDTNEQFF. For the CDR3, the DNA is TGTGCCAGCAGTTTCGACACCAATGAGCAGTTCTTC. The J gene is TRBJ2-1, the V gene TRBV28; D gene ambiguous. This CDR3 spans 12 amino acids. The germline CDR1 and CDR2 sequences are MDHEN and SYDVKM. Trimming removed 3 bases from V and 6 bases from J, with 6 bases in between.

The rearrangement joins TRBV28 to TRBJ2-2, with 8 bases matching TRBD1. Germline assignment: CDR1 MDHEN and CDR2 SYDVKM. The CDR3 runs 15 residues. V lost 2 bases, J lost 3 bases, and 2 bases stayed unmatched. CDR3 in amino acids: CASSLHRGDTGELFF. CDR3 nucleotide sequence: TGTGCCAGCAGTTTACACAGGGGGGACACCGGGGAGCTGTTTTTT.

V is TRBV5-3 and J is TRBJ1-1; 8 bases fit TRBD1. TRBV5-3 is identified as an open reading frame with a role that is uncertain. The CDR3 extends over 12 amino acids. J was trimmed by 7 bases and V by 4 bases; bases with no gene match: 3. This chain's CDR3 is CARSKDRVEAFF. The CDR3 bases are TGTGCCAGAAGCAAGGACAGGGTTGAAGCTTTCTTT.

The chain employs TRBV13 and TRBJ2-5; D perhaps matches TRBD1 (5 bases). The length of the CDR3 is 14 residues. Germline V gene lookup returns CDR1 PRHDT and CDR2 FYEKMQ (reference sequence). The V and J ends lost 0 bases and 5 bases respectively, with 10 bases between them. CDR3 residues: CASSLGGAGETQYF. The CDR3 DNA sequence: TGTGCCAGCAGCTTAGGAGGGGCCGGGGAGACCCAGTACTTC.

V usage is TRBV29-1 and J usage is TRBJ2-5; perhaps TRBD1 as D (6 bases). The J call may be wrong; the DNA end is better matched by TRBJ2-7. Germline loops: CDR1 SQVTM, CDR2 ANQGSEA. This CDR3 is 12 amino acids long. Here the CDR3 reads CSVIGTPYEQYF. CDR3 sequence (DNA): TGCAGCGTTATTGGGACACCATACGAGCAGTACTTC.

Comment on this clone: Germline is not matched at one junction end, which may reflect a read error. The chain combines TRBV7-7 with TRBJ2-4, with D uncertain. Germline V gives CDR1 SSHAT, CDR2 FNYEAQ (reference sequence). The CDR3 runs to 15 residues. In nucleotides, the CDR3 is TGTGCTAGCAGCTTAGTAACCCTAGCCAAAAACATTCAGTACTTC. This sequence encodes CASSLVTLAKNIQYF. The complete variable domain, with remaining parts taken from reference TRBV7-7 and TRBJ2-4, reads GAGVSQSPRYKVTKRGQDVTLRCDPISSHATLYWYQQALGQGPEFLTYFNYEAQPDKSGLPSDRFSAERPEGSISTLTIQRTEQRDSAMYRCASSLVTLAKNIQYFGAGTRLSVL.

This clone was seen just once. V gene TRBV7-6 combines with J gene TRBJ2-6, with 7 bases aligning to TRBD1. Germline V lookup: CDR1 SGHVS, CDR2 FNYEAQ. V gave up 2 bases and J gave up 0 bases; unmatched junction bases: 10. The CDR3 runs 19 residues. The chain's CDR3 is CASSLWDGQVYSGANVLTF. Written as DNA, the CDR3 is TGTGCCAGCAGCTTATGGGATGGACAGGTCTACTCTGGGGCCAACGTCCTGACTTTC.

Note on this clone: This same CDR3 is encoded by further DNA sequences in the sample. The rearrangement uses TRBV7-9 and TRBJ2-1; 9 positions agree with TRBD2. V lost 3 bases to trimming and J lost 4 bases; unmatched junction nucleotides: 4. The CDR3 sequence is 15 residues long. Germline CDR1 and CDR2: SEHNR and FQNEAQ (reference sequence). This CDR3 reads CASSFSSGEYNEQFF. The CDR3 DNA follows: TGTGCCAGCAGCTTTTCTAGCGGGGAGTACAATGAGCAGTTCTTC.

V gene TRBV18 combines with J gene TRBJ2-7; no reliable D call. Looked up from germline, CDR1 is KGHSH and CDR2 is LQKENI. Trimming removed 1 base from V and 0 bases from J, with 10 bases in between. The CDR3 length is 15 residues. CDR3 in DNA: TGTGCCAGCTCACCACTCGGACCGCTCTCCTACGAGCAGTACTTC. The encoded protein is CASSPLGPLSYEQYF.

The V and J genes are TRBV13 and TRBJ2-7; D not resolved. The germline V and J ends were trimmed by 0 bases and 3 bases, with 6 bases remaining between them. Germline V gene data show CDR1 as PRHDT and CDR2 as FYEKMQ (reference sequence). This CDR3 spans 13 amino acids. CDR3 nucleotides: TGTGCCAGCAGCTTAGGGCCATACTACGAGCAGTACTTC. Protein: CASSLGPYYEQYF.

V usage is TRBV5-4 and J usage is TRBJ2-3, with TRBD2 identical over 7 bases. The V gene end was trimmed by 4 bases and the J gene end by 2 bases; junction bases not matched to a gene: 4. Germline CDR1 SGHNT, CDR2 YYREEE (reference sequence). The CDR3 contains 14 residues. CDR3 amino acids: CASSPGLLTDTQYF. CDR3 DNA: TGTGCCAGCAGCCCGGGACTACTCACAGATACGCAGTATTTT.

The V and J genes are TRBV2 and TRBJ2-7, with 8 bases that match TRBD1. Unmatched junction bases numbered 9, after V lost 1 base and J lost 4 bases. From germline, CDR1 is SNHLY and CDR2 FYNNEI. The CDR3 runs to 16 residues. CDR3 loop: CASSEVVGQGIYEQYF. The CDR3, as DNA: TGTGCCAGCAGTGAAGTTGTAGGACAGGGCATTTACGAGCAGTACTTC. Based on the CDR3 plus reference TRBV2 and TRBJ2-7, the full variable domain is EPEVTQTPSHQVTQMGQEVILRCVPISNHLYFYWYRQILGQKVEFLVSFYNNEISEKSEIFDDQFSVERPDGSNFTLKIRSTKLEDSAMYFCASSEVVGQGIYEQYFGPGTRLTVT.

The rearrangement joins TRBV2 to TRBJ2-2; D is tentatively TRBD1 or TRBD2 (6 bases each). CDR3 length: 18 residues. Germline CDR1 reads SNHLY; CDR2 reads FYNNEI. Trimming pared 6 bases from V and 5 bases from J, leaving 25 bases between. The CDR3 bases are TGTGCCAGCAGCACCGGAAGGGGGGAGACAGCGGGTACCGGGGAGCTGTTTTTT. It translates to CASSTGRGETAGTGELFF.

The rearrangement uses TRBV5-1 and TRBJ2-5, with TRBD1 identical over 7 bases. The CDR3 spans 14 residues. With V trimmed by 3 bases and J by 6 bases, 8 bases remained unmatched. CDR1 is SGHRS, CDR2 YFSETQ, per germline. Here the CDR3 DNA reads TGCGCCAGCAGCTCTTCTGACAGGGACAAGACCCAGTACTTC. Protein: CASSSSDRDKTQYF.